This T cell receptor (beta chain) was sequenced in a study of blood T cell repertoires in COVID-19. In the study overall: PBMCs, B-cell-depleted T cells, or T cells provided the cDNA or gDNA that made up the material.

Assay: immunoSEQ multiplex PCR; the TCRdb copy retains only in-frame clones and omits some. The profile shows hundreds of thousands of clones, over 75% of them singletons. CDR1 and CDR2 from the germline V gene are SGHRS and YFSETQ. The CDR3 extends over 12 amino acids. Sequenced: PBMCs or T cells enriched from blood (not recorded which). This receptor was taken from a man between 25 and 39 years old who had recovered from COVID-19. This rearrangement joins TRBV5-1 to TRBJ2-7; possible D gene TRBD2, 6 bases. CDR3 nucleotide sequence: TGCGTGCTGGGAGGCATCGTCTACGAGCAGTACTTC. Its protein product is CVLGGIVYEQYF.